Below, one T cell receptor (beta chain) is given with its context. Its antigen is currently unknown. The sample belongs to a study of CD8 T cell repertoires and HIV-1 epitope variants. The overall study: T cells were stimulated with Twenty-five Gag and Nef peptides separately. Control wells had CMV/EBV/flu peptides, negative Ebola AY9, or no peptide.

Produced via immunoSEQ multiplex PCR; TCRdb's table is partial and in-frame only. The sample lists around 5,900 clones, around 62% occurring once. The V end lost 2 bases, the J end lost 2 bases, and 11 bases lay between the germline ends. The germline gives CDR1 MNHEY, CDR2 SVGAGI. The CDR3 sequence is 15 residues long. The chain links TRBV6-5 to TRBJ2-3, with D tentatively TRBD1 (6 bases). The sample comprised cultured CD8+ T cells derived from PBMCs. The origin of this receptor is a male donor with HIV. Here the CDR3 DNA reads TGTGCCAGCAGTTACAGGACAGATTCCACAGATACGCAGTATTTT. Its protein is CASSYRTDSTDTQYF.